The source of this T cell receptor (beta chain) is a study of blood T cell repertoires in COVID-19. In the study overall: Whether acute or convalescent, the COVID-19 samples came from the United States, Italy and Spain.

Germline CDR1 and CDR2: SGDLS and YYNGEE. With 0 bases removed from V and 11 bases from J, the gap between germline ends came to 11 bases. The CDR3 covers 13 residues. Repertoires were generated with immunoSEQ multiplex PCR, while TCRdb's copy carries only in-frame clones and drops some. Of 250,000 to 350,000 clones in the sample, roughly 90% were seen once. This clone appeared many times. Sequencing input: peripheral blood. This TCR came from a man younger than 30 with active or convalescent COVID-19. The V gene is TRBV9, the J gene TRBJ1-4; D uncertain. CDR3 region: CASSVGGAGKLFF. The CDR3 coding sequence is TGTGCCAGCAGCGTAGGGGGTGCGGGGAAACTGTTTTTT.